Following are 19 T cell receptor beta chains from one sample sequenced in a study of beta chain features in type 1 diabetes. Isolated RNA was reverse transcribed in full, so expressed TCRB transcripts were sequenced. TCRdb's table, derived via immunoSEQ multiplex PCR, lists solely in-frame clones and lacks some. The data show approximately 330,000 clones, with 9.5% to 12% seen just once and about 0.014% held by the top ten. What was sequenced was naive CD4+ T cells from blood. These receptors came from a woman aged 25 to 39 in good health.

The chain joins TRBV2 to TRBJ1-2; D is possibly TRBD1 (6 bases). Germline-derived CDR1 and CDR2 are SNHLY and FYNNEI. V lost 5 bases and J lost 6, with 16 bases in between. This CDR3 has 14 amino acids. CDR3 residues: CASSHNSQGNGYTF. CDR3 nucleotide sequence: TGTGCCAGCAGTCACAACTCACAGGGTAATGGCTACACCTTC.

This clone appeared a few times. The chain carries TRBV30 and TRBJ2-2, with a weak D call TRBD1 (6 bases). The CDR3 totals 15 residues. V shed 4 bases and J shed 0 bases, with 12 bases lying between them. Germline values: CDR1 GTSNPN, CDR2 SVGIG (reference sequence). The CDR3 here is CAWKPRTANTGELFF. The DNA for the CDR3 is TGTGCCTGGAAACCTCGGACAGCGAACACCGGGGAGCTGTTTTTT.

This clone was detected a few times. This chain joins TRBV28 and TRBJ2-5, with D unclear. Germline CDR1 reads MDHEN; CDR2 reads SYDVKM. The length of the CDR3 is 15 residues. Trimming left V 6 bases short and J 1 base short, with 15 bases between. CDR3 protein: CASSRTKASQETQYF. DNA of the CDR3: TGTGCCAGCAGCCGCACGAAGGCTAGCCAAGAGACCCAGTACTTC.

This clone has a handful of counts. CDR3 region: CASSQGPTSGSSYEQYF. CDR3 nucleotide sequence: TGTGCCAGCAGCCAGGGACCGACTAGCGGTAGCTCCTACGAGCAGTACTTC. This rearrangement joins TRBV14 to TRBJ2-7; the match to TRBD2 covers 9 bases. This CDR3 spans 17 amino acids. Germline-derived CDR1 and CDR2 are SGHDN and FVKESK. J lost 0 bases, V lost 3 bases, and 9 bases had no gene match.

The chain couples TRBV7-2 to TRBJ2-1, with 7 bases matching TRBD2. This CDR3 is 15 amino acids long. V shed 3 bases and J 5 bases; nucleotides not matched to a gene: 7. CDR1 SGHTA and CDR2 FQGNSA come from the germline V gene. CDR3 sequence (DNA): TGTGCCAGCAGCTTCGAATCTAGCGGCCACAATGAGCAGTTCTTC. Residues: CASSFESSGHNEQFF.

This clone has only a few counts. This chain joins TRBV7-2 and TRBJ2-4, with D perhaps TRBD1 (6 bases). The germline gives CDR1 SGHTA, CDR2 FQGNSA. Between the trimmed V and J ends, which lost 0 bases and 8 bases, there was a span of 11 bases. The CDR3 has 14 residues. Written as DNA, the CDR3 is TGTGCCAGCAGCTTAGCCGGGACAAAGGACATTCAGTACTTC. Translating gives CASSLAGTKDIQYF.

The chain couples TRBV5-4 to TRBJ1-5; the D is unclear. Trimming removed 0 bases from V and 9 bases from J, with 13 bases in between. The CDR3 consists of 14 residues. Germline V gene sequence: CDR1 SGHNT, CDR2 YYREEE (reference sequence). CDR3 region: CASSLEAGEGPQHF. In nucleotides, the CDR3 is TGTGCCAGCAGCTTGGAAGCGGGTGAGGGGCCCCAGCATTTT.

This clone has a handful of counts. The chain joins TRBV9 to TRBJ1-1; D possibly corresponds to TRBD1 (6 bases). V lost 4 bases and J lost 4, with 11 bases in between. This CDR3 contains 13 residues. Germline CDR1 reads SGDLS; CDR2 reads YYNGEE. The CDR3 here is CASSLRGGTEAFF. The CDR3 nucleotides are TGTGCCAGCAGCCTAAGGGGGGGCACTGAAGCTTTCTTT.

This clone appeared a few times. The rearrangement joins TRBV18 to TRBJ2-1; TRBD2 agrees at 14 bases. The V gene's germline CDR1 is KGHSH and CDR2 LQKENI. The CDR3 consists of 16 residues. Germline trimming cut 3 bases from V and 7 bases from J; bases unmatched to any gene: 5. For the CDR3, the DNA is TGTGCCAGCTCACCGGTCGGGACTAGCGGGAGTAATGAGCAGTTCTTC. This translates into CASSPVGTSGSNEQFF. The variable domain in full, completed from reference TRBV18 and TRBJ2-1, reads NAGVMQNPRHLVRRRGQEARLRCSPMKGHSHVYWYRQLPEEGLKFMVYLQKENIIDESGMPKERFSAEFPKEGPSILRIQQVVRGDSAAYFCASSPVGTSGSNEQFFGPGTRLTVL.

The J gene is TRBJ1-1, the V gene TRBV2; 8 bases map to TRBD1. V shed 6 bases, J shed 9 bases, and the junction held 12 bases outside the gene matches. The CDR3 sequence is 14 residues long. Germline CDR1 is SNHLY and CDR2 is FYNNEI. CDR3: CASRETRQGQKAFF. The CDR3 bases are TGTGCCAGCAGAGAAACGAGACAGGGGCAAAAAGCTTTCTTT.

CDR3 DNA sequence: TGTGCCAGCAGCTTCAGGGGTGGCGAGACCCAGTACTTC. It yields the protein CASSFRGGETQYF. The rearrangement joins TRBV7-2 to TRBJ2-5, with D tentatively TRBD1 (6 bases). This CDR3 spans 13 amino acids. The germline V and J ends were trimmed by 3 bases and 5 bases, with 10 bases remaining between them. Germline values: CDR1 SGHTA, CDR2 FQGNSA.

The sample holds a few counts of this clone. CDR3 DNA: TGCGCCAGCAGCTCAACAGGGGACTCGGAGACCCAGTACTTC. It encodes CASSSTGDSETQYF. V and J are TRBV5-1 and TRBJ2-5; a possible D gene is TRBD1 (7 bases). This CDR3 spans 14 amino acids. Germline CDR1 is SGHRS and CDR2 is YFSETQ. V was clipped by 3 bases and J by 5 bases, with 14 bases between them.

This clone was counted a few times. The chain carries TRBV18 and TRBJ2-1; 10 bases align to TRBD2. Germline values: CDR1 KGHSH, CDR2 LQKENI. This CDR3 is 15 amino acids long. With 2 bases clipped from V and 5 bases from J, the junction kept 3 bases outside the gene matches. DNA of the CDR3: TGTGCCAGCTCACCAGGACTAGCGGAAGACAATGAGCAGTTCTTC. Protein: CASSPGLAEDNEQFF.

In DNA, the CDR3 is TGTGCCAGCAGTGATCGATTAGACGGGTCCCATGTCGGGACCCAGTACTTC. Translation gives CASSDRLDGSHVGTQYF. The chain recombines TRBV25-1 with TRBJ2-5; D uncertain. V was clipped by 3 bases and J by 7 bases, with 24 bases between them. The CDR3 runs to 17 residues. From germline, CDR1 is MGHDK and CDR2 SYGVNS. Full variable domain (remainder filled in from reference TRBV25-1 and TRBJ2-5): EADIYQTPRYLVIGTGKKITLECSQTMGHDKMYWYQQDPGMELHLIHYSYGVNSTEKGDLSSESTVSRIRTEHFPLTLESARPSHTSQYLCASSDRLDGSHVGTQYFGPGTRLLVL.

The rearrangement links TRBV30 to TRBJ1-4; TRBD1 matches at 8 bases. Germline CDR1 is GTSNPN and CDR2 is SVGIG (reference sequence). This CDR3 spans 13 amino acids. The V segment lost 3 bases and the J segment 5 bases; nucleotides outside the gene matches: 2. CDR3 DNA sequence: TGTGCCTGGAGCCGGACAGGGAATGAAAAACTGTTTTTT. Its protein is CAWSRTGNEKLFF.

The V and J genes are TRBV7-9 and TRBJ2-1, with D perhaps matching TRBD2 (6 bases). Germline V CDR1 and CDR2: SEHNR, FQNEAQ (reference sequence). Trimming stripped 5 bases from V and 12 bases from J, with 11 bases between. CDR3 length: 11 residues. The CDR3 loop reads CASSLEEGQFF. CDR3 DNA sequence: TGTGCCAGCAGCCTAGAGGAGGGGCAGTTCTTC.

The V and J genes are TRBV21-1 and TRBJ1-1; the D call TRBD1 from the table was never checked on the DNA. TRBV21-1 is tagged as a pseudogene. The CDR3 is 11 residues long. The CDR3 region has the DNA TGTGCCAGTCACACGAACACTGAAGCTTTCTTT. Its protein product is CASHTNTEAFF.

A few counts support this clone. The J gene is TRBJ2-7, the V gene TRBV28; TRBD1 aligns across 8 bases. Trimming removed 6 bases from V and 2 bases from J; junction bases left unmatched: 9. The germline V gene encodes CDR1 MDHEN and CDR2 SYDVKM. This CDR3 spans 15 amino acids. CDR3 sequence: CASSRQGTRAYEQYF. The DNA for the CDR3 is TGTGCCAGCAGCAGACAGGGGACGAGGGCCTACGAGCAGTACTTC.

This clone was detected a few times. V usage is TRBV7-2 and J usage is TRBJ2-5, with 10 bases fitting TRBD2. V shed 3 bases, J shed 2 bases, and the junction held 0 bases outside the gene matches. Germline V lookup: CDR1 SGHTA, CDR2 FQGNSA. The CDR3 covers 14 residues. The CDR3 DNA reads as TGTGCCAGCAGCTTGACTAGCGGGCAAGAGACCCAGTACTTC. Encoded protein: CASSLTSGQETQYF. The full variable domain, in which reference TRBV7-2 and TRBJ2-5 provide the parts outside the CDR3, is GAGVSQSPSNKVTEKGKDVELRCDPISGHTALYWYRQSLGQGLEFLIYFQGNSAPDKSGLPSDRFSAERTGGSVSTLTIQRTQQEDSAVYLCASSLTSGQETQYFGPGTRLLVL.